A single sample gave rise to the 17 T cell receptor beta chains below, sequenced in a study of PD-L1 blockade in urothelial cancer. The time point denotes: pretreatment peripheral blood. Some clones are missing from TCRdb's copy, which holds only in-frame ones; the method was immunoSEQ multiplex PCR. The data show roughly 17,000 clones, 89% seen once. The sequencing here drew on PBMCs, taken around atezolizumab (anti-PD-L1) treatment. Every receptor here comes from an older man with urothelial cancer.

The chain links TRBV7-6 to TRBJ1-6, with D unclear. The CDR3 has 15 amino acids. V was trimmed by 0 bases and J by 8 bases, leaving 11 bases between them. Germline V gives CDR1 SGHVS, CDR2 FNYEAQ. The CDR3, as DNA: TGTGCCAGCAGCTTAGCGGCGGGGTCGGATTCACCCCTCCACTTT. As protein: CASSLAAGSDSPLHF.

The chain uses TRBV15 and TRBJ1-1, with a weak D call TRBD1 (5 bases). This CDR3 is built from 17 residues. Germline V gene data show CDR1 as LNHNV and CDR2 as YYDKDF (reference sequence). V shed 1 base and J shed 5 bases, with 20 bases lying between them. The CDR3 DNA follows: TGTGCCACCAGCAGAGTCGTATCAGCGGGGGTGTGGACTGAAGCTTTCTTT. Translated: CATSRVVSAGVWTEAFF.

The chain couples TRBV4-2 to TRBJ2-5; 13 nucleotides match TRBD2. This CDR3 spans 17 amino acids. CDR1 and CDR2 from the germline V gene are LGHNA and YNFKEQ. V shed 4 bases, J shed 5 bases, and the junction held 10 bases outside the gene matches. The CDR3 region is CASSPVTSGGAGETQYF. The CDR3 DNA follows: TGTGCCAGCAGCCCGGTCACTAGCGGGGGGGCGGGGGAGACCCAGTACTTC.

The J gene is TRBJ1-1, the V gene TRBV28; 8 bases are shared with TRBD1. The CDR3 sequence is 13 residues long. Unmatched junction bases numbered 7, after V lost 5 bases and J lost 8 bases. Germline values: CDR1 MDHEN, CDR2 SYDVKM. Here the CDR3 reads CASSTPGTGEAFF. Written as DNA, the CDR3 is TGTGCCAGCAGTACCCCGGGGACAGGAGAAGCTTTCTTT.

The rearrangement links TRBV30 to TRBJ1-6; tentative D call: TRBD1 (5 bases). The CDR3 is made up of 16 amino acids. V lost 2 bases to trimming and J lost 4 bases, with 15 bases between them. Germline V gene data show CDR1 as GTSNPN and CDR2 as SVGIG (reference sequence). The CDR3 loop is CAWSRGGTRYNSPLHF. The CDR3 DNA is TGTGCCTGGAGTCGGGGCGGGACGAGGTATAATTCACCCCTCCACTTT.

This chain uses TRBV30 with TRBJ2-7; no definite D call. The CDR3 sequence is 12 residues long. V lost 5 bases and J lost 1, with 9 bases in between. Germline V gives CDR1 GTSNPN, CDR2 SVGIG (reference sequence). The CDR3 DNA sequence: TGTGCCTGGGGCAGACTTTCCTACGAGCAGTACTTC. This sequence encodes CAWGRLSYEQYF.

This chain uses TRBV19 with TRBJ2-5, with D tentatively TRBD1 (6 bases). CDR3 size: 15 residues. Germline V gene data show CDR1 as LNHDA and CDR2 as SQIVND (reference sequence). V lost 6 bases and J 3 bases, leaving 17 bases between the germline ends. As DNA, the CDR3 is TGTGCCAGTAGGCCTTCCTGGACAGACAAAGAGACCCAGTACTTC. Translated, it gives CASRPSWTDKETQYF.

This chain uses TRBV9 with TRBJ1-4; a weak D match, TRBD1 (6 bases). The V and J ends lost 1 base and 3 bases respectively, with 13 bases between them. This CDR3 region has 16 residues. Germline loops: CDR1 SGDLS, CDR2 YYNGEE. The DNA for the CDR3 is TGTGCCAGCAGCGTATATCCAGGGGCGTCTAATGAAAAACTGTTTTTT. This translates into CASSVYPGASNEKLFF.

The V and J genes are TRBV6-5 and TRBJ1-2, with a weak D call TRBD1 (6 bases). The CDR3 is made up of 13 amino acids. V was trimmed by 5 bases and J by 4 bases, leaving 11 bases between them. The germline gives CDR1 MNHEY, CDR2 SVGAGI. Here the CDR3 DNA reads TGTGCCAGCAGTCCGCCAGGGGCCTATGGCTACACCTTC. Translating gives CASSPPGAYGYTF.

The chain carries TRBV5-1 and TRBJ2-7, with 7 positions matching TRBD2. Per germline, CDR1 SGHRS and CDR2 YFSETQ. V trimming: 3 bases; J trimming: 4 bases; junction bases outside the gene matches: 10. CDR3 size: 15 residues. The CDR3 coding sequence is TGCGCCAGCAGCTACCTACCCGGGCGGGAGTACGAGCAGTACTTC. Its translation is CASSYLPGREYEQYF.

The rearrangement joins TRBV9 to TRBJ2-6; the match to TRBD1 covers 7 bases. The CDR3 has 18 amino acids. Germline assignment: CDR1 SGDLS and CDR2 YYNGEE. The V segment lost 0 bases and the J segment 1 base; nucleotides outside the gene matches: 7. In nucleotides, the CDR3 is TGTGCCAGCAGCGTAGATAACAGGGACAGTTCTGGGGCCAACGTCCTGACTTTC. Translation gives CASSVDNRDSSGANVLTF.

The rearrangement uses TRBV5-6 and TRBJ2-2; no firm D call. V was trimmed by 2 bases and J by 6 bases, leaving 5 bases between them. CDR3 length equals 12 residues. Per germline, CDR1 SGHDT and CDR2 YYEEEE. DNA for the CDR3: TGTGCCAGCAGCTTCAGGCCCGGGGAGCTGTTTTTT. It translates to CASSFRPGELFF. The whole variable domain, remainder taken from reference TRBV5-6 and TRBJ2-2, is DAGVTQSPTHLIKTRGQQVTLRCSPKSGHDTVSWYQQALGQGPQFIFQYYEEEERQRGNFPDRFSGHQFPNYSSELNVNALLLGDSALYLCASSFRPGELFFGEGSRLTVL.

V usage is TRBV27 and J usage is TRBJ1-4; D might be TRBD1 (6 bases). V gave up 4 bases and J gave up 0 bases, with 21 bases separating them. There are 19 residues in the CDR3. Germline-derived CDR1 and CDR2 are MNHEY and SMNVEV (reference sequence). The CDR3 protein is CASSSKQGRVDPTNEKLFF. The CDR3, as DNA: TGTGCCAGCAGTTCTAAGCAGGGGCGAGTAGACCCAACTAATGAAAAACTGTTTTTT.

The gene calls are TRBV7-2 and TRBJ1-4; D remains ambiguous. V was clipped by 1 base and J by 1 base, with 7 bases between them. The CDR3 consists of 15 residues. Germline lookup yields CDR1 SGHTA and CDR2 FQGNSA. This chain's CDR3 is CASSLVYQTNEKLFF. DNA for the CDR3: TGTGCCAGCAGCTTAGTCTACCAAACTAATGAAAAACTGTTTTTT.

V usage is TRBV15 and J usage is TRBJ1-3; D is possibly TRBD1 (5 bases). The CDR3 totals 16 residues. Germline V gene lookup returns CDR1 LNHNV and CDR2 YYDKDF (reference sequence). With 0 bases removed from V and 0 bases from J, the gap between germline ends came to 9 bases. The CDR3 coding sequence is TGTGCCACCAGCAGAGATCGGGGGGTCTCTGGAAACACCATATATTTT. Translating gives CATSRDRGVSGNTIYF.

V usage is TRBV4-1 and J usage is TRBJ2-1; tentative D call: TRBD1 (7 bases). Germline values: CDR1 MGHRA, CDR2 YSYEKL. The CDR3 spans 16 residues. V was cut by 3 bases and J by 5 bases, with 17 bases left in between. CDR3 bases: TGCGCCAGCAGCCAGGTCCAGGGGGACTTCCACAATGAGCAGTTCTTC. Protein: CASSQVQGDFHNEQFF.

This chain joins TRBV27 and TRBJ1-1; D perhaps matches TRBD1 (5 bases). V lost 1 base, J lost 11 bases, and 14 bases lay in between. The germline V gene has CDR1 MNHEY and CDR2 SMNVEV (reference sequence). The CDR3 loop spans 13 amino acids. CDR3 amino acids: CASSLWGGADAFF. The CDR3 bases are TGTGCCAGCAGTTTATGGGGAGGGGCGGATGCTTTCTTT.